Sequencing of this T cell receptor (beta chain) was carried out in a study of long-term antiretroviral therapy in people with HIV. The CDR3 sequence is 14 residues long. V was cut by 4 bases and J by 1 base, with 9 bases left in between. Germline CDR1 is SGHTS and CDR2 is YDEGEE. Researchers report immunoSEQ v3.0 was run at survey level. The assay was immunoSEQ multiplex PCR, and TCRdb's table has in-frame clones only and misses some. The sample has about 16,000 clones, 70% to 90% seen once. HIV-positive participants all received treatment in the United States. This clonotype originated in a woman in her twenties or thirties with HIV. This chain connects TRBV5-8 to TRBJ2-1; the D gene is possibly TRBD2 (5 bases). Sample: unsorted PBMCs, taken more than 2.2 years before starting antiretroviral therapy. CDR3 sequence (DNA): TGTGCCAGCAGCCCCGGACTGTCCTACAATGAGCAGTTCTTC. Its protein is CASSPGLSYNEQFF.